The entry that follows covers one T cell receptor (beta chain) sequence. V was clipped by 6 bases and J by 6 bases, with 7 bases between them. This CDR3 has 11 residues. Germline-derived CDR1 and CDR2 are SGHTA and FQGTGA. The data derive from a study of CD8+CD57+ T cells in acquired aplastic anemia. Template material for TCR beta VDJ and CDR3 profiling consisted of genomic DNA. TCRdb fed the reads into MiXCR, producing one record per CDR3 protein. Of 150,000 to 200,000 distinct CDR3 sequences detected, around 66% appear once; the ten largest clones hold 35% to 55%. This chain joins TRBV7-3 and TRBJ2-3, with D hard to call. The sequenced sample consisted of sorted CD4+, CD8+, or CD8+CD57+ T cells (not recorded which) from PBMCs. This TCR was sampled from a human donor with severe aplastic anemia or a healthy control (not recorded which). In DNA form, the CDR3 reads TGTGCCAGCAGGGGGTTGGATACGCAGTATTTT. This sequence encodes CASRGLDTQYF.